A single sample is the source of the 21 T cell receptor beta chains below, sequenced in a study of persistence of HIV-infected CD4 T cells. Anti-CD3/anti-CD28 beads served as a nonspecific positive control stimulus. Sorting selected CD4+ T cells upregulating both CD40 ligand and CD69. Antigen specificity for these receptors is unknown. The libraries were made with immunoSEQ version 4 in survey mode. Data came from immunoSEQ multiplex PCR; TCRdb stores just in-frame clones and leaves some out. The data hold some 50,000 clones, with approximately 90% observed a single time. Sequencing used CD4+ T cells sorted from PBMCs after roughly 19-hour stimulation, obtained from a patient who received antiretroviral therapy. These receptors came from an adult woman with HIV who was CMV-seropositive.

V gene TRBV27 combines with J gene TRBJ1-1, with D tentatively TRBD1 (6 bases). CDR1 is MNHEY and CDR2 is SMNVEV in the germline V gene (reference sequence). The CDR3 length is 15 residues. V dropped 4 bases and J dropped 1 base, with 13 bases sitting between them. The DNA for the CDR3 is TGTGCCAGCAGTTCAAGGACAGTGAAGAACACTGAAGCTTTCTTT. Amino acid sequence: CASSSRTVKNTEAFF.

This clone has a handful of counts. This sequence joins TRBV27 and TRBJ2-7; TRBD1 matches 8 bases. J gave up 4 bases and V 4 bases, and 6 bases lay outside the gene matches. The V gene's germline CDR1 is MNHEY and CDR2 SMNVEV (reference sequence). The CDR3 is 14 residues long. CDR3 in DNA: TGTGCCAGCAGTTCAACAGGGGGTAGATACGAGCAGTACTTC. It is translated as CASSSTGGRYEQYF.

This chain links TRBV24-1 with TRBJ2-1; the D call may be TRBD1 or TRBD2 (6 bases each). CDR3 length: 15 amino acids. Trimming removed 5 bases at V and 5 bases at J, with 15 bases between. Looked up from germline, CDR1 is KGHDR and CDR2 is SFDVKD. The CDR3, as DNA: TGTGCCACCAGTGTGTGGGGGGCCGGGAACAATGAGCAGTTCTTC. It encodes CATSVWGAGNNEQFF.

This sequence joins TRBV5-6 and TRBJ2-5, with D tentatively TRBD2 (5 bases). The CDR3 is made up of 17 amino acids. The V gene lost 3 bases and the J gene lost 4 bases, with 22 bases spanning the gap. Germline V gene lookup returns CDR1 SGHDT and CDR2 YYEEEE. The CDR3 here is CASSYYRPLGDGETQYF. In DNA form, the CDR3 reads TGTGCCAGCAGCTACTATCGTCCACTCGGGGATGGAGAGACCCAGTACTTC. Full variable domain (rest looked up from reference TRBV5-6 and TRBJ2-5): DAGVTQSPTHLIKTRGQQVTLRCSPKSGHDTVSWYQQALGQGPQFIFQYYEEEERQRGNFPDRFSGHQFPNYSSELNVNALLLGDSALYLCASSYYRPLGDGETQYFGPGTRLLVL.

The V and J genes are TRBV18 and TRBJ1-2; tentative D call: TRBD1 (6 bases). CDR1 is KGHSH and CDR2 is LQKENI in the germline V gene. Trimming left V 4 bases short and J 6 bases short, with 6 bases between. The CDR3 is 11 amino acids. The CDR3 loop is CASSQGDGYTF. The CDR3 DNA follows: TGTGCCAGCTCACAGGGGGATGGCTACACCTTC.

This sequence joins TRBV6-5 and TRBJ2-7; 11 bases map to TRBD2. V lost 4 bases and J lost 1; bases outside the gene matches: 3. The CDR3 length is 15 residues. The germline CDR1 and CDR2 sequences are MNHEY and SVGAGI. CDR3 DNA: TGTGCCAGCAGTTTCAGACTAGCGGGGTCCTACGAGCAGTACTTC. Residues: CASSFRLAGSYEQYF.

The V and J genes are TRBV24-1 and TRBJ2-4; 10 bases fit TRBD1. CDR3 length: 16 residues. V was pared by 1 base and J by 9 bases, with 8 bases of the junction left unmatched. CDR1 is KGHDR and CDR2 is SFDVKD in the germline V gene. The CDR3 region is CATSDFKGQGTSIQYF. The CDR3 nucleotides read TGTGCCACCAGTGATTTTAAGGGACAGGGGACGAGCATTCAGTACTTC.

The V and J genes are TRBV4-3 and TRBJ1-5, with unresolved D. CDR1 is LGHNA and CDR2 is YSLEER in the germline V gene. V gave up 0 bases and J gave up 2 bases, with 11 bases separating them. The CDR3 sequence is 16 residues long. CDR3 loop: CASSQDRARGNQPQHF. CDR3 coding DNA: TGCGCCAGCAGCCAAGACCGGGCCAGAGGCAATCAGCCCCAGCATTTT.

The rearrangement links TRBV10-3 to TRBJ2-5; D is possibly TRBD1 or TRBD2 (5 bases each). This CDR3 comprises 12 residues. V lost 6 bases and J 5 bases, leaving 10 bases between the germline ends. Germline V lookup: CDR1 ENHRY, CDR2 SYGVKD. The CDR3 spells CAIRGPQETQYF. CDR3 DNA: TGTGCCATCAGGGGACCCCAGGAGACCCAGTACTTC.

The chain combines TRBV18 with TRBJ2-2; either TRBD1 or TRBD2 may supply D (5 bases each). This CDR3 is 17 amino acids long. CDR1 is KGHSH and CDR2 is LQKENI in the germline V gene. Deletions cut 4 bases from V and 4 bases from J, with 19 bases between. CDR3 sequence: CASSLSPPGPGTGELFF. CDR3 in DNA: TGTGCCAGCTCACTTAGTCCCCCGGGACCCGGCACCGGGGAGCTGTTTTTT.

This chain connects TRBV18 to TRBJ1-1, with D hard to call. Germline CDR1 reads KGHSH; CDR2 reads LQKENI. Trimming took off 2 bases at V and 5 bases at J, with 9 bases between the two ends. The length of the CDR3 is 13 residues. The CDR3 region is CASSPGTRTEAFF. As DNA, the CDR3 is TGTGCCAGCTCACCAGGTACGCGAACTGAAGCTTTCTTT.

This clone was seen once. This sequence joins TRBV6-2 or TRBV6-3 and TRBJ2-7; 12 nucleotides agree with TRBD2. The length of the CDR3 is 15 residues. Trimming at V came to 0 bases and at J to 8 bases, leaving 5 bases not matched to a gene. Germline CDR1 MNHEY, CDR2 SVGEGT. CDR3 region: CASSYSLTSGGKQYF. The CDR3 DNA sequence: TGTGCCAGCAGTTACTCGCTAACTAGCGGGGGGAAGCAGTACTTC.

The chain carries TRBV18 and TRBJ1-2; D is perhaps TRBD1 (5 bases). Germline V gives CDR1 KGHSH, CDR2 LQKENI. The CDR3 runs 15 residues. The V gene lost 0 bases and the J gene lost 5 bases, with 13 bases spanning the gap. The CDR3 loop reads CASSPPTVGGYGYTF. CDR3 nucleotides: TGTGCCAGCTCACCACCGACAGTCGGGGGTTATGGCTACACCTTC.

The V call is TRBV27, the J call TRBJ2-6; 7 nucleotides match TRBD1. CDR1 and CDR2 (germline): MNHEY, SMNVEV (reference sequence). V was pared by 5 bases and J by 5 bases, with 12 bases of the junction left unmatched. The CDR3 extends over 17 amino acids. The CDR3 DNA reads TGTGCCAGCAGTGCGCACAGGGGCGGTGTCAGGGCCAACGTCCTGACTTTC. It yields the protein CASSAHRGGVRANVLTF.

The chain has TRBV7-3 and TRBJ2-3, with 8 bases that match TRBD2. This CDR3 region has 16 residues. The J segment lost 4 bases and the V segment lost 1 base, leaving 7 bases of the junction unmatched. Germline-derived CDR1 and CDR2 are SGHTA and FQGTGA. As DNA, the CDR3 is TGTGCCAGCAGCTTAAGCATAGCGGGGCGAGCAGATACGCAGTATTTT. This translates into CASSLSIAGRADTQYF. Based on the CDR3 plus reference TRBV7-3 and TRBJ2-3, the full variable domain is GAGVSQTPSNKVTEKGKYVELRCDPISGHTALYWYRQSLGQGPEFLIYFQGTGAADDSGLPNDRFFAVRPEGSVSTLKIQRTERGDSAVYLCASSLSIAGRADTQYFGPGTRLTVL.

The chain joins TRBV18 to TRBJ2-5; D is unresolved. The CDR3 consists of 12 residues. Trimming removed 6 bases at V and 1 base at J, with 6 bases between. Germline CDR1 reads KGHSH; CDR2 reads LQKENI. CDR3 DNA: TGTGCCAGCTCCGAAAGCCAAGAGACCCAGTACTTC. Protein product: CASSESQETQYF.

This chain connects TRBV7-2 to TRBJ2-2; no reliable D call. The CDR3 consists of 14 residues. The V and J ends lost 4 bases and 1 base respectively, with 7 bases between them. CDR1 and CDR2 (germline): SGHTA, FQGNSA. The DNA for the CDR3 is TGTGCCAGCAGCTCTTGGAGGAACACCGGGGAGCTGTTTTTT. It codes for CASSSWRNTGELFF.

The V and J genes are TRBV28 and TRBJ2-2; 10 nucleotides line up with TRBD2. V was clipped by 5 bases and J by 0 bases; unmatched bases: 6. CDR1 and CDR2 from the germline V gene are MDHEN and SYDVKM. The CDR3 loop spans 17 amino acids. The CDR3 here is CASSPLGLAANTGELFF. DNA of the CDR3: TGTGCCAGCAGTCCACTAGGACTAGCGGCGAACACCGGGGAGCTGTTTTTT.

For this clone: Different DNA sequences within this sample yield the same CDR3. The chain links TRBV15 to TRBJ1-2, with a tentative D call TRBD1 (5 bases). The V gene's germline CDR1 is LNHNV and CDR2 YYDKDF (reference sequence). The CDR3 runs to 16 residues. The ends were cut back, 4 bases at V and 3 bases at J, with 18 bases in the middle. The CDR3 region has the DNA TGTGCCACCAGCATTCGTATAGGGGCCGATTACTATGGCTACACCTTC. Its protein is CATSIRIGADYYGYTF. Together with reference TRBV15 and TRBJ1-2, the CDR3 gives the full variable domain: DAMVIQNPRYQVTQFGKPVTLSCSQTLNHNVMYWYQQKSSQAPKLLFHYYDKDFNNEADTPDNFQSRRPNTSFCFLDIRSPGLGDTAMYLCATSIRIGADYYGYTFGSGTRLTVV.

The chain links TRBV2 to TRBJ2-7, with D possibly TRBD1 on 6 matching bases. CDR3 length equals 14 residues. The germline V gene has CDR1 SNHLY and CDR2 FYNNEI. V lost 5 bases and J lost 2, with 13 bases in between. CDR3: CASSRVGGTYEQYF. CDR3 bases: TGTGCCAGCAGTCGGGTAGGGGGAACCTACGAGCAGTACTTC.

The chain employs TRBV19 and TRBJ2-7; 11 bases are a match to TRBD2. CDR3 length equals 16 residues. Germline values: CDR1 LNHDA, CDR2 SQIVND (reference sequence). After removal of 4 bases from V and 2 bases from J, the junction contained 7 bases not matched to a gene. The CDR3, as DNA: TGTGCCAGTAGTAGTATCGGGACTAGCGGTACCTACGAGCAGTACTTC. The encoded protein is CASSSIGTSGTYEQYF.